The sample holds many counts of the clone carrying this TCR beta chain. Its antigen is currently unknown. TCRdb re-derived calls from the 5' RACE reads in MiXCR, one entry per CDR3 protein. Among about 130,000 distinct CDR3 sequences listed, approximately 5.9% were seen once. The sample originates from a study of T-cell memory formation after mild COVID-19. Study results and caveats: In pre-infection memory, a portion of responding clones appeared, which suggested that cross-reactive memory joined.

From germline, CDR1 is MNHNY and CDR2 SVGAGI (reference sequence). There are 15 residues in the CDR3. V was clipped by 2 bases and J by 3 bases, with 14 bases between them. The sequence came from an adult woman who had mild COVID-19 (a few samples of this study predate the infection). Cell type and time point are not known. The sequenced material came from PBMCs or a T cell subset sorted from them (not recorded which). The rearrangement uses TRBV6-6 and TRBJ2-7; D possibly matches TRBD1 or TRBD2 (6 bases each). Here the CDR3 reads CASSYPKGGHYEQYF. Here the CDR3 DNA reads TGTGCCAGCAGTTACCCGAAGGGGGGCCACTACGAGCAGTACTTC.